The 25 T cell receptor beta chains below come from one sample, sequenced in a study of T cell repertoires in cytomegalovirus infection. TCRdb reprocessed the reads via MiXCR and lists one record per CDR3 protein. The sample yields about 490,000 distinct CDR3 sequences, 16% seen once. Sequencing used CD8+ T cells from PBMCs. The origin of the receptors is a human donor in good health (CMV status not recorded). Some clones in this sample may be carry-over from other donors' samples.

This clonotype was counted at least ten times. This sequence joins TRBV19 and TRBJ1-1; D uncertain. This CDR3 comprises 14 residues. Germline values: CDR1 LNHDA, CDR2 SQIVND (reference sequence). V was clipped by 4 bases and J by 4 bases, with 13 bases between them. CDR3 coding DNA: TGTGCCAGTAGTAATGAAGATCTGCGCACTGAAGCTTTCTTT. Protein sequence: CASSNEDLRTEAFF.

For this clonotype: This clone may be a read error of a much larger clone one base away. CDR3 loop: CASSLFPGGRTDMQYF. CDR3 DNA: TGTGCCAGCAGCTTATTCCCAGGGGGAAGGACAGATATGCAGTATTTT. The chain links TRBV11-2 to TRBJ2-3; 7 nucleotides agree with TRBD1. Germline V gene sequence: CDR1 SGHAT, CDR2 FQNNGV. CDR3 size: 16 residues. Complete variable domain (other parts from reference TRBV11-2 and TRBJ2-3): EAGVAQSPRYKIIEKRQSVAFWCNPISGHATLYWYQQILGQGPKLLIQFQNNGVVDDSQLPKDRFSAERLKGVDSTLKIQPAKLEDSAVYLCASSLFPGGRTDMQYFGPGTRLTVL.

The chain combines TRBV7-9 with TRBJ2-5; D assignment may be TRBD1 or TRBD2 (5 bases each). Trimming cost V 7 bases and J 4 bases, with 28 bases left between them. This CDR3 is built from 18 residues. Germline assignment: CDR1 SEHNR and CDR2 FQNEAQ (reference sequence). Here the CDR3 reads CASTKQEGSDLRRETQYF. The CDR3 region has the DNA TGTGCCAGCACCAAACAAGAGGGGAGCGACCTTAGACGAGAGACCCAGTACTTC.

The CDR3 here is CASSEVREGVLASEKLFF. The CDR3 coding sequence is TGTGCCAGCAGTGAAGTAAGGGAGGGGGTTCTGGCATCTGAAAAACTGTTTTTT. The V gene is TRBV6-1, the J gene TRBJ1-4, with D maybe TRBD1 (6 bases). This CDR3 contains 18 residues. The V gene lost 1 base and the J gene lost 7 bases, with 22 bases spanning the gap. The germline CDR1 and CDR2 sequences are MNHNS and SASEGT.

This clonotype occurred a few times. CDR3 loop: CSASFGRGLETQYF. The CDR3, as DNA: TGCAGTGCCAGCTTCGGGCGGGGGTTGGAGACCCAGTACTTC. This sequence joins TRBV20-1 and TRBJ2-5, with 7 positions matching TRBD2. Trimming took 6 bases from V and 5 from J; bases not matched to a gene: 12. The CDR3 has 14 amino acids. Looked up from germline, CDR1 is DFQATT and CDR2 is SNEGSKA (reference sequence).

This clonotype came up many times. The gene calls are TRBV7-6 and TRBJ2-7; possible D gene TRBD2, 5 bases. The CDR3 is made up of 17 amino acids. Germline CDR1 reads SGHVS; CDR2 reads FNYEAQ. V was cut by 0 bases and J by 2 bases, with 17 bases left in between. CDR3 amino acids: CASSLAAGLRIPYEQYF. Written as DNA, the CDR3 is TGTGCCAGCAGCTTAGCCGCCGGACTCCGGATCCCCTACGAGCAGTACTTC. The full variable domain, in which reference TRBV7-6 and TRBJ2-7 provide the parts outside the CDR3, is GAGVSQSPRYKVTKRGQDVALRCDPISGHVSLYWYRQALGQGPEFLTYFNYEAQQDKSGLPNDRFSAERPEGSISTLTIQRTEQRDSAMYRCASSLAAGLRIPYEQYFGPGTRLTVT.

This clonotype has at least ten counts. The V call is TRBV7-9, the J call TRBJ1-5; 9 nucleotides match TRBD1. V shed 5 bases and J 3 bases; nucleotides not matched to a gene: 5. CDR3 size: 15 residues. Germline V gives CDR1 SEHNR, CDR2 FQNEAQ (reference sequence). The CDR3 sequence is CASSPTGGFNQPQHF. Here the CDR3 DNA reads TGTGCCAGCAGCCCAACAGGGGGCTTCAATCAGCCCCAGCATTTT.

This clonotype was counted only a few times. The V call is TRBV7-9, the J call TRBJ1-3; a possible D gene is TRBD1 (5 bases). The germline V and J ends were trimmed by 8 bases and 0 bases, with 8 bases remaining between them. The CDR3 is 13 amino acids. From germline, CDR1 is SEHNR and CDR2 FQNEAQ (reference sequence). CDR3 nucleotide sequence: TGTGCCAGCCCAGGGTTCTCTGGAAACACCATATATTTT. This sequence encodes CASPGFSGNTIYF.

This clonotype was detected ten times or more. The V gene is TRBV10-3, the J gene TRBJ1-1, with TRBD1 matching 8 bases. The J segment lost 1 base and the V segment lost 8 bases, leaving 3 bases of the junction unmatched. CDR3 size: 13 residues. Germline V lookup: CDR1 ENHRY, CDR2 SYGVKD. Here the CDR3 DNA reads TGTGCCATCCAAGGGACAGGGAACACTGAAGCTTTCTTT. This gives the protein CAIQGTGNTEAFF.

This clonotype was seen a handful of times. CDR3 nucleotide sequence: TGTGCCAGCTTCAAGACAGGGGGCACAGATACGCAGTATTTT. It encodes CASFKTGGTDTQYF. V and J are TRBV12-3 or TRBV12-4 and TRBJ2-3; 8 bases align to TRBD1. V lost 8 bases, J lost 1 base, and 5 bases stayed unmatched. The CDR3 runs 14 residues.

The chain combines TRBV5-1 with TRBJ2-1; no definite D call. CDR3 length: 13 residues. V lost 0 bases and J lost 5, with 6 bases in between. Germline V gene data show CDR1 as SGHRS and CDR2 as YFSETQ. CDR3 sequence reads: CASSLELDNEQFF. Here the CDR3 DNA reads TGCGCCAGCAGCTTGGAGCTAGACAATGAGCAGTTCTTC.

There are many counts of this clonotype. The chain combines TRBV27 with TRBJ1-2; D is ambiguous. V was cut by 0 bases and J by 8 bases, with 13 bases left in between. This CDR3 region has 14 residues. CDR1 is MNHEY and CDR2 is SMNVEV in the germline V gene (reference sequence). The CDR3: CASSLSRGTRGYTF. The CDR3 DNA follows: TGTGCCAGCAGTTTATCGCGGGGTACTAGGGGCTACACCTTC.

At least ten counts were recorded for this clonotype. The V gene is TRBV20-1, the J gene TRBJ2-2; TRBD2 agrees at 14 bases. The germline gives CDR1 DFQATT, CDR2 SNEGSKA (reference sequence). The CDR3 has 15 amino acids. J gave up 7 bases and V 4 bases, and 5 bases lay outside the gene matches. CDR3 sequence: CSAKGTSGGNGELFF. The CDR3 bases are TGCAGTGCTAAAGGGACTAGCGGGGGAAACGGGGAGCTGTTTTTT.

This clonotype was seen at least ten times. The chain has TRBV28 and TRBJ1-4; no firm D call. CDR1 is MDHEN and CDR2 is SYDVKM in the germline V gene. Trimming removed 2 bases from V and 8 bases from J, with 21 bases in between. The CDR3 is made up of 17 amino acids. The CDR3 sequence is CASSLLQLSGAGEKLFF. Written as DNA, the CDR3 is TGTGCCAGCAGTTTACTCCAACTCTCGGGAGCGGGGGAAAAACTGTTTTTT.

J is TRBJ1-2 and V is TRBV20-1; D remains ambiguous. Between the trimmed V and J ends, which lost 0 bases and 3 bases, there was a span of 14 bases. The germline gives CDR1 DFQATT, CDR2 SNEGSKA (reference sequence). The CDR3 covers 15 residues. In DNA, the CDR3 is TGCAGTGCTAGAGATATGAGGGAAAGTGACTATGGCTACACCTTC. It is translated as CSARDMRESDYGYTF.

The chain joins TRBV9 to TRBJ2-1, with D maybe TRBD2 (5 bases). CDR1 is SGDLS, CDR2 YYNGEE, per germline. The CDR3 extends over 15 amino acids. Deletions cut 0 bases from V and 8 bases from J, with 15 bases between. The CDR3 reads CASSVGGETSDEQFF. The CDR3 DNA follows: TGTGCCAGCAGCGTAGGGGGAGAAACCAGCGATGAGCAGTTCTTC.

This clonotype was counted ten times or more. The rearrangement joins TRBV2 to TRBJ2-7; TRBD1 aligns across 7 bases. The CDR3 totals 18 residues. Per the germline V gene, CDR1 is SNHLY and CDR2 is FYNNEI. Losses at the gene ends were 6 bases for V and 0 bases for J; bases not matched to a gene: 17. The CDR3 loop is CASSNIRGIGTASYEQYF. As DNA, the CDR3 is TGTGCCAGCAGCAACATTCGGGGAATCGGGACAGCCTCCTACGAGCAGTACTTC.

For the CDR3, the DNA is TGTGCCACCAGCGCTTCTACCGCGGGAGTCCGAGGTGAGCAGTTCTTC. Amino acids: CATSASTAGVRGEQFF. The gene calls are TRBV15 and TRBJ2-1, with 7 bases lining up with TRBD2. Trimming removed 5 bases from V and 9 bases from J; junction bases left unmatched: 16. Germline V lookup: CDR1 LNHNV, CDR2 YYDKDF (reference sequence). The length of the CDR3 is 16 residues.

This clonotype was seen ten or more times. This chain joins TRBV5-1 and TRBJ2-7, with D perhaps TRBD1 (6 bases). V lost 1 base to trimming and J lost 2 bases, with 16 bases between them. The CDR3 spans 16 residues. CDR1 SGHRS and CDR2 YFSETQ come from the germline V gene. The CDR3 sequence: CASSLPRGEGAYEQYF. The CDR3 DNA is TGCGCCAGCAGCTTGCCCAGGGGAGAGGGGGCCTACGAGCAGTACTTC. The complete variable domain, with remaining parts taken from reference TRBV5-1 and TRBJ2-7, reads KAGVTQTPRYLIKTRGQQVTLSCSPISGHRSVSWYQQTPGQGLQFLFEYFSETQRNKGNFPGRFSGRQFSNSRSEMNVSTLELGDSALYLCASSLPRGEGAYEQYFGPGTRLTVT.

The chain uses TRBV9 and TRBJ2-5; the match to TRBD2 covers 7 bases. The CDR3 contains 16 residues. The germline gives CDR1 SGDLS, CDR2 YYNGEE. Losses at the gene ends were 4 bases for V and 7 bases for J; bases not matched to a gene: 16. The CDR3 here is CASSPTSGVTRGTQYF. In DNA form, the CDR3 reads TGTGCCAGCAGCCCGACGAGCGGGGTGACTCGTGGGACCCAGTACTTC.

The chain combines TRBV30 with TRBJ1-5; no definite D call. The germline V gene encodes CDR1 GTSNPN and CDR2 SVGIG (reference sequence). Trimming pared 5 bases from V and 6 bases from J, leaving 8 bases between. The CDR3 totals 11 residues. As DNA, the CDR3 is TGTGCCTGGGGTATCGGTCAGCCCCAGCATTTT. This translates into CAWGIGQPQHF. Filled out from reference TRBV30 and TRBJ1-5, the complete variable domain reads SQTIHQWPATLVQPVGSPLSLECTVEGTSNPNLYWYRQAAGRGLQLLFYSVGIGQISSEVPQNLSASRPQDRQFILSSKKLLLSDSGFYLCAWGIGQPQHFGDGTRLSIL.

This clonotype was recorded many times. This chain connects TRBV7-2 to TRBJ2-7, with TRBD1 matching 9 bases. The germline gives CDR1 SGHTA, CDR2 FQGNSA. This CDR3 has 14 amino acids. V shed 5 bases, J shed 4 bases, and the junction held 6 bases outside the gene matches. The CDR3 here is CASSGRDRVYEQYF. DNA of the CDR3: TGTGCCAGCAGCGGCCGGGACAGGGTTTACGAGCAGTACTTC.

The chain is built from TRBV20-1 and TRBJ1-6; TRBD1 might be the D (6 bases). V dropped 4 bases and J dropped 5 bases, with 15 bases sitting between them. The CDR3 is 15 residues long. Germline CDR1 reads DFQATT; CDR2 reads SNEGSKA (reference sequence). Written as DNA, the CDR3 is TGCAGTGCTAAACGGACGGAGGGGGATAATTCACCCCTCCACTTT. The encoded protein is CSAKRTEGDNSPLHF.

This clonotype was detected ten times or more. CDR3 sequence (DNA): TGTGCCAGCAGCAGCGGGGGCCTTTATGGGACACATAATCAGCCCCAGCATTTT. This codes for CASSSGGLYGTHNQPQHF. This chain uses TRBV5-6 with TRBJ1-5; possibly TRBD1 for D (6 bases). This CDR3 spans 18 amino acids. Germline CDR1 reads SGHDT; CDR2 reads YYEEEE. Trimming took off 4 bases at V and 4 bases at J, with 24 bases between the two ends.

In its sample, this clonotype was seen a few times. This rearrangement joins TRBV6-6 to TRBJ2-7; 7 nucleotides match TRBD1. The CDR3 extends over 15 amino acids. CDR1 and CDR2 from the germline V gene are MNHNY and SVGAGI (reference sequence). J lost 5 bases, V lost 8 bases, and 15 bases had no gene match. As DNA, the CDR3 is TGTGCCAGCTCCAATCCGGGACAGAACACCCACGAGCAGTACTTC. Residues: CASSNPGQNTHEQYF.